This entry lists 7 T cell receptor beta chains sequenced from one sample in a study of blood T cell repertoires in COVID-19. Data came from immunoSEQ multiplex PCR; TCRdb stores just in-frame clones and leaves some out. The sample has about 220,000 clones, 82% seen once. Sequencing was done on a sample of peripheral blood. The receptor set was obtained from a woman aged 80 or over with acute or convalescent COVID-19.

The V call is TRBV9, the J call TRBJ2-1; no definite D call. The length of the CDR3 is 13 residues. V lost 0 bases and J 6 bases, leaving 7 bases between the germline ends. Germline V gene data show CDR1 as SGDLS and CDR2 as YYNGEE. The CDR3 sequence: CASSVVAGNEQFF. CDR3 DNA sequence: TGTGCCAGCAGCGTAGTAGCCGGCAATGAGCAGTTCTTC.

This chain connects TRBV23-1 to TRBJ1-2; D might be TRBD1 (5 bases). TRBV23-1 is annotated as an ORF whose role is uncertain. CDR3 length equals 18 residues. V was shortened by 8 bases and J by 2 bases, with 27 bases between the two germline ends. The CDR3 loop reads CASPREAIRVGANYGYTF. In nucleotides, the CDR3 is TGCGCCAGCCCCAGAGAGGCTATAAGAGTAGGGGCCAACTATGGCTACACCTTC.

As DNA, the CDR3 is TGTGCCAGCAGTTACTCCCCGGGACTAGACACAGATACGCAGTATTTT. Protein sequence: CASSYSPGLDTDTQYF. The chain has TRBV6-5 and TRBJ2-3, with 8 nucleotides matching TRBD2. CDR3 length: 16 residues. The ends lost 0 bases at V and 2 bases at J; junction bases unmatched: 4. Germline lookup yields CDR1 MNHEY and CDR2 SVGAGI.

The chain employs TRBV25-1 and TRBJ2-5, with 9 bases that match TRBD2. This CDR3 has 16 amino acids. Germline CDR1 is MGHDK and CDR2 is SYGVNS. The trim removed 1 base at V and 4 bases at J, leaving 7 bases unmatched. In DNA, the CDR3 is TGTGCCAGCAGTGAATTTGGTAGCGGGGGACGAGAGACCCAGTACTTC. Amino acid sequence: CASSEFGSGGRETQYF.

V and J are TRBV2 and TRBJ2-7; the D gene is possibly TRBD1 (5 bases). This CDR3 has 14 amino acids. Germline loops: CDR1 SNHLY, CDR2 FYNNEI. V shed 6 bases and J shed 0 bases, with 12 bases lying between them. The CDR3 spells CASRETDASYEQYF. DNA of the CDR3: TGTGCCAGCAGGGAGACAGACGCCTCCTACGAGCAGTACTTC.

The chain recombines TRBV28 with TRBJ1-5; 10 nucleotides agree with TRBD1. V lost 5 bases to trimming and J lost 0 bases; unmatched junction nucleotides: 1. Looked up from germline, CDR1 is MDHEN and CDR2 is SYDVKM. This CDR3 comprises 15 residues. The CDR3 protein is CASSGDRGSNQPQHF. CDR3 sequence (DNA): TGTGCCAGCAGTGGGGACAGGGGTAGCAATCAGCCCCAGCATTTT.

This sequence joins TRBV27 and TRBJ2-2; TRBD1 matches at 9 bases. This CDR3 spans 15 amino acids. Germline-derived CDR1 and CDR2 are MNHEY and SMNVEV (reference sequence). The ends lost 5 bases at V and 7 bases at J; junction bases unmatched: 8. The CDR3 nucleotides read TGTGCCAGCAGTCTCATACAGGGGGCGGTCGGGGAGCTGTTTTTT. Residues: CASSLIQGAVGELFF.